This TCR beta chain derives from a study of radiation and T cells in renal cell carcinoma. Study findings and constraints: In blood, top tumor clones expanded by 2 weeks, shrinking by 4.

Clones were read by immunoSEQ multiplex PCR, and TCRdb kept only the in-frame ones, dropping some. Among 120,000 or so clones listed, about 88% were seen once. With regard to this clone: Its matching antigen is unknown.

The sample's time point: blood 2 weeks post-SBRT. Treatment denoted: 15 Gy SBRT to primary tumor, nephrectomy 4 weeks later. Serial blood draws occurred at baseline and 2 and 4 weeks post-SBRT. The patient's renal cell carcinoma had clear cell pathology. The germline V and J ends were trimmed by 7 bases and 7 bases, with 13 bases remaining between them. Germline V gene lookup returns CDR1 MDHEN and CDR2 SYDVKM. The CDR3 has 12 amino acids. This sequence was found in a woman in her seventies with renal cell carcinoma. The sample was blood, taken from a patient whose treatment included radiotherapy and nephrectomy. The gene calls are TRBV28 and TRBJ1-2, with a tentative D call TRBD1 (6 bases). CDR3 residues: CASITGLTGYTF. CDR3 nucleotide sequence: TGTGCCAGCATAACAGGGTTGACTGGCTACACCTTC.